The following is a TCR beta chain sequence with its context. What it binds is not known. The CDR3 sequence is 14 residues long. Trimming shortened V by 5 bases and J by 3 bases, and 10 bases separated the two germline ends. The germline V gene encodes CDR1 MDHEN and CDR2 SYDVKM. Clones were read by immunoSEQ multiplex PCR, and TCRdb kept only the in-frame ones, dropping some. This sample has about 55,000 clones, with roughly 90% found just once. This entry belongs to a study of OX40 agonist ivuxolimab in advanced cancers. Across the study: Enrollees could have had prior anti-PD-1, anti-PD-L1 or anti-CTLA-4 therapy, which about 42% had received. General study results and limits: More expanded clones were seen, on average, in CD8+ T cells than in CD4+. Partial responders treated at 0.1-3.0 mg/kg exhibited clonal expansion among the lowest measured.

The specimen comprised CD4+ or CD8+ T cells sorted from blood, sampled in a trial of the OX40 agonist ivuxolimab. The chain combines TRBV28 with TRBJ2-2; D gene uncertain. This TCR was recovered from an adult with an advanced solid tumor such as melanoma, head and neck, liver or kidney cancer. This CDR3 reads CASSPDKYTGELFF. The CDR3, as DNA: TGTGCCAGCAGTCCTGACAAATACACCGGGGAGCTGTTTTTT.